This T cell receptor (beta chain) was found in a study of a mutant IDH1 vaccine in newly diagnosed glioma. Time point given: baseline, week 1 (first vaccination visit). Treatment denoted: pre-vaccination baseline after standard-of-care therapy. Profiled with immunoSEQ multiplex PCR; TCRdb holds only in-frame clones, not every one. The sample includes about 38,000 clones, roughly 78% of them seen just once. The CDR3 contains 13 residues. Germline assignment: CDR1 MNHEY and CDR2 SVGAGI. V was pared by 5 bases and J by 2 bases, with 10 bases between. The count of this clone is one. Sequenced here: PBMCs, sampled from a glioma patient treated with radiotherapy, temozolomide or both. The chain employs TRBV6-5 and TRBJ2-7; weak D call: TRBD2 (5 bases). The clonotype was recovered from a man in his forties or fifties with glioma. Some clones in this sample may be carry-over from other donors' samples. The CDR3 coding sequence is TGTGCCAGCAGTCACCCGGGGACCTACGAGCAGTACTTC. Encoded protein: CASSHPGTYEQYF.